The T cell receptor beta chain described here comes from a study of blood T cell repertoires in COVID-19. This clone came up once. Profiled with immunoSEQ multiplex PCR; TCRdb holds only in-frame clones, not every one. The sample yields 200,000 to 250,000 clones, about 91% seen once. In Seattle, patients joined the study during active infection and were tracked longitudinally. The CDR3 is made up of 14 amino acids. Germline-derived CDR1 and CDR2 are LGHDT and YNNKEL (reference sequence). Trimming left V 3 bases short and J 4 bases short, with 10 bases between. This chain uses TRBV3-1 (or the pseudogene TRBV3-2) with TRBJ1-3; no reliable D call. The specimen was peripheral blood. The TCR sequence derives from a woman aged 25 to 39 with COVID-19, enrolled during active disease. This CDR3 reads CASSHSTLGNTIYF. CDR3 bases: TGTGCCAGCAGCCATAGTACCCTAGGAAACACCATATATTTT.